The present TCR beta chain was sequenced within a study of beta chain features in type 1 diabetes. CDR3 size: 17 residues. The V end was cut by 0 bases, the J end by 2 bases, with 16 bases between. Germline CDR1 is LGHNA and CDR2 is YNFKEQ. Since all of the isolated RNA was reverse transcribed, expressed TCRB transcripts were what got sequenced. Clones were read by immunoSEQ multiplex PCR, and TCRdb kept only the in-frame ones, dropping some. The sample includes around 250,000 clones, roughly 30% seen only once; the top ten take under 4.5%. The rearrangement links TRBV4-2 to TRBJ2-5, with no clear D. This TCR was recovered from a man aged 25-40 years in good health. Sequences were obtained from central memory CD4+ T cells from blood. The CDR3 DNA follows: TGTGCCAGCAGCCAAGATTCGGCCGGTCTGGTGCAAGAGACCCAGTACTTC. Translated: CASSQDSAGLVQETQYF.